This passage covers 20 T cell receptor beta chains from one sample sequenced in a study of cytomegalovirus exposure and HLA in healthy donors (dated by TCRdb to 2015 to 2018). Receptor amplification or capture employed the immunoSEQ multiplex PCR assay. For the multiplex PCR, a mixture combining 60 forward primers for TCR Vbeta segments and 13 reverse primers for TCR Jbeta segments was used. TCRdb holds this immuneACCESS table with in-frame rearrangements only. Some clones are missing; in checked studies, unresolved V genes explain under half, and the rest has no known cause. For this sample the table gives over 85,000 clones, of which around 80% were detected only once. 0.5% to 0.65% of the sample is held by the ten biggest clonotypes. What was sequenced was PBMCs. The source is a man between 25 and 39 years old in good health and CMV-seronegative.

The rearrangement uses TRBV28 and TRBJ2-5; TRBD2 is a possible D gene (7 bases). This CDR3 has 15 residues. Germline V gene lookup returns CDR1 MDHEN and CDR2 SYDVKM. The V end lost 8 bases, the J end lost 2 bases, and 18 bases lay between the germline ends. The CDR3 loop reads CASCSGGVEQETQYF. DNA of the CDR3: TGTGCCAGCTGTTCGGGGGGCGTTGAGCAAGAGACCCAGTACTTC.

The rearrangement uses TRBV19 and TRBJ2-7, with 7 nucleotides matching TRBD2. CDR3 length: 16 amino acids. Germline values: CDR1 LNHDA, CDR2 SQIVND (reference sequence). Trimming removed 6 bases from V and 3 bases from J; junction bases left unmatched: 14. The CDR3 nucleotides read TGTGCCAGTAGCCAAACACGGGGACGGGGGGTCTACGAGCAGTACTTC. As protein: CASSQTRGRGVYEQYF.

This sequence joins TRBV7-2 and TRBJ2-2; maybe TRBD2 (5 bases). V lost 0 bases and J lost 0, with 17 bases in between. The CDR3 extends over 19 amino acids. Germline values: CDR1 SGHTA, CDR2 FQGNSA. This CDR3 is CASSLALDSLYANTGELFF. Written as DNA, the CDR3 is TGTGCCAGCAGCTTAGCTCTGGACTCACTGTACGCGAACACCGGGGAGCTGTTTTTT.

The chain has TRBV9 and TRBJ1-1, with 10 nucleotides matching TRBD1. This CDR3 region has 14 residues. Germline V gene sequence: CDR1 SGDLS, CDR2 YYNGEE. J was trimmed by 6 bases and V by 5 bases; bases with no gene match: 7. In DNA form, the CDR3 reads TGTGCCAGCAGTGTCCGGGACAGGGGCGCTGAAGCTTTCTTT. As protein: CASSVRDRGAEAFF.

This clone was picked up a small number of times. This chain joins TRBV5-4 and TRBJ1-1, with D possibly TRBD1 on 5 matching bases. The CDR3 length is 13 residues. V gave up 4 bases and J gave up 1 base, with 8 bases separating them. CDR1 is SGHNT and CDR2 is YYREEE in the germline V gene (reference sequence). CDR3 protein: CASSPTGNTEAFF. The CDR3 coding sequence is TGTGCCAGCAGCCCAACAGGGAACACTGAAGCTTTCTTT. The full variable domain, in which reference TRBV5-4 and TRBJ1-1 provide the parts outside the CDR3, is ETGVTQSPTHLIKTRGQQVTLRCSSQSGHNTVSWYQQALGQGPQFIFQYYREEENGRGNFPPRFSGLQFPNYSSELNVNALELDDSALYLCASSPTGNTEAFFGQGTRLTVV.

Comment on this clone: A read error may produce the germline difference seen at one junction end. The rearrangement links TRBV7-9 to TRBJ1-1; maybe TRBD1 (5 bases). The germline gives CDR1 SEHNR, CDR2 FQNEAQ (reference sequence). This CDR3 has 13 amino acids. CDR3 nucleotide sequence: TGTTCCAGCAAAGGGGAGGTGAACACTGAAGCTTTCTTT. Its protein product is CSSKGEVNTEAFF.

This clone is deemed medium-sized. Other nucleotide sequences from this sample produce the same CDR3. The chain combines TRBV5-1 with TRBJ1-1; 7 positions agree with TRBD1. The CDR3 length is 15 residues. V lost 0 bases and J lost 3; bases outside the gene matches: 5. Germline V gene sequence: CDR1 SGHRS, CDR2 YFSETQ. CDR3 protein: CASSLAGGPYTEAFF. The CDR3 DNA follows: TGCGCCAGCAGCTTGGCAGGGGGACCCTACACTGAAGCTTTCTTT. Full variable domain (missing parts from reference TRBV5-1 and TRBJ1-1): KAGVTQTPRYLIKTRGQQVTLSCSPISGHRSVSWYQQTPGQGLQFLFEYFSETQRNKGNFPGRFSGRQFSNSRSEMNVSTLELGDSALYLCASSLAGGPYTEAFFGQGTRLTVV.

This chain joins TRBV9 and TRBJ2-1; 10 nucleotides match TRBD2. In germline, CDR1 is SGDLS, CDR2 YYNGEE. The V and J ends lost 5 bases and 7 bases, in that order; junction bases with no gene match: 21. The CDR3 has 19 amino acids. CDR3 nucleotide sequence: TGTGCCAGCAGTGGTTGGGATTCGATAGCGGGAGGTGGTGGGAATGAGCAGTTCTTC. Amino acids: CASSGWDSIAGGGGNEQFF.

A single count supports this clone. The CDR3 here is CASSMRPGKNTEAFF. In DNA, the CDR3 is TGTGCCAGTAGTATGAGGCCAGGGAAGAACACTGAAGCTTTCTTT. The gene calls are TRBV19 and TRBJ1-1, with D possibly being TRBD1 (5 bases). Germline V lookup: CDR1 LNHDA, CDR2 SQIVND (reference sequence). Trimming pared 3 bases from V and 1 base from J, leaving 12 bases between. The CDR3 runs to 15 residues.

This chain joins TRBV27 and TRBJ1-2, with 9 bases matching TRBD1. The CDR3 covers 15 residues. Trimming removed 3 bases from V and 7 bases from J; junction bases left unmatched: 9. Germline V gene data show CDR1 as MNHEY and CDR2 as SMNVEV (reference sequence). CDR3 region: CASSLRQGEWSGYTF. The CDR3 coding sequence is TGTGCCAGCAGTTTGAGACAGGGGGAGTGGAGTGGCTACACCTTC.

The chain couples TRBV29-1 to TRBJ1-1, with TRBD1 matching over 8 bases. The germline gives CDR1 SQVTM, CDR2 ANQGSEA. V was clipped by 3 bases and J by 1 base; unmatched bases: 7. The CDR3 length is 15 residues. DNA of the CDR3: TGCAGCGTTGAGCACAGGGGGTCACCGAACACTGAAGCTTTCTTT. Translation: CSVEHRGSPNTEAFF.

The V gene is TRBV6-5, the J gene TRBJ1-1; no definite D call. V was clipped by 2 bases and J by 4 bases, with 8 bases between them. CDR1 is MNHEY and CDR2 is SVGAGI in the germline V gene. The CDR3 has 13 amino acids. DNA of the CDR3: TGTGCCAGCAGTTACAGGGAGGGCACTGAAGCTTTCTTT. Translation gives CASSYREGTEAFF.

The genes are TRBV4-2 and TRBJ1-6; possibly TRBD1 for D (5 bases). V was shortened by 0 bases and J by 9 bases, with 12 bases between the two germline ends. Germline lookup yields CDR1 LGHNA and CDR2 YNFKEQ. The CDR3 has 15 residues. The CDR3 bases are TGTGCCAGCAGCCAAGACCGGAACGGGGGTTCACCCCTCCACTTT. As protein: CASSQDRNGGSPLHF.

This clone was seen a few times. The CDR3 bases are TGTGCCAGCAGTGAATCTGGGACAGCCGGCTACACCTTC. Its protein is CASSESGTAGYTF. V is TRBV25-1 and J is TRBJ1-2; 7 bases are a match to TRBD1. CDR1 MGHDK and CDR2 SYGVNS come from the germline V gene. The CDR3 runs to 13 residues. The trim removed 1 base at V and 8 bases at J, leaving 4 bases unmatched.

This clone occurred a few times. This sequence joins TRBV16 and TRBJ1-5; possibly TRBD1 for D (5 bases). V was cut by 0 bases and J by 8 bases, with 14 bases left in between. Germline V gives CDR1 KGHSY, CDR2 FQNENV. This CDR3 region has 15 residues. The CDR3: CASSQSPAGQKPQHF. Written as DNA, the CDR3 is TGTGCCAGCAGCCAATCCCCGGCAGGGCAGAAGCCCCAGCATTTT.

Turning to this clone: One end of the junction is discordant with germline, which a read error may explain. The chain recombines TRBV7-9 with TRBJ1-1; no clear D. Per the germline V gene, CDR1 is SEHNR and CDR2 is FQNEAQ (reference sequence). The CDR3 spans 13 residues. The CDR3 bases are TGTTCCAGCAGCTTGAATTCGGGCACTGAAGCTTTCTTT. It translates to CSSSLNSGTEAFF. Using reference TRBV7-9 and TRBJ1-1 for the parts outside the CDR3, the full variable domain is DTGVSQNPRHKITKRGQNVTFRCDPISEHNRLYWYRQTLGQGPEFLTYFQNEAQLEKSRLLSDRFSAERPKGSFSTLEIQRTEQGDSAMYLCSSSLNSGTEAFFGQGTRLTVV.

This clone was found once. The CDR3 loop is CASSSGLAGEIDTQYF. DNA for the CDR3: TGTGCCAGCAGCTCCGGACTAGCGGGAGAGATAGATACGCAGTATTTT. V usage is TRBV5-4 and J usage is TRBJ2-3, with 13 bases lining up with TRBD2. CDR1 SGHNT and CDR2 YYREEE come from the germline V gene (reference sequence). This CDR3 is 16 amino acids long. V lost 3 bases and J lost 5; bases outside the gene matches: 6. The full variable domain, in which reference TRBV5-4 and TRBJ2-3 provide the parts outside the CDR3, is ETGVTQSPTHLIKTRGQQVTLRCSSQSGHNTVSWYQQALGQGPQFIFQYYREEENGRGNFPPRFSGLQFPNYSSELNVNALELDDSALYLCASSSGLAGEIDTQYFGPGTRLTVL.

The chain is built from TRBV10-3 and TRBJ1-5, with TRBD1 matching 7 bases. The CDR3 runs to 15 residues. After removal of 4 bases from V and 5 bases from J, the junction contained 8 bases not matched to a gene. Looked up from germline, CDR1 is ENHRY and CDR2 is SYGVKD. For the CDR3, the DNA is TGTGCCATCAGTGCCACTGGTCAGGGGGATCAGCCCCAGCATTTT. It specifies CAISATGQGDQPQHF.

The count of this clone is one. V gene TRBV18 combines with J gene TRBJ1-1; no definite D call. CDR3 length equals 14 residues. CDR1 is KGHSH and CDR2 is LQKENI in the germline V gene. V dropped 1 base and J dropped 2 bases, with 8 bases sitting between them. The CDR3 nucleotides read TGTGCCAGCTCACCACGCACGGGAAACACTGAAGCTTTCTTT. This translates into CASSPRTGNTEAFF. The variable domain in full, completed from reference TRBV18 and TRBJ1-1, reads NAGVMQNPRHLVRRRGQEARLRCSPMKGHSHVYWYRQLPEEGLKFMVYLQKENIIDESGMPKERFSAEFPKEGPSILRIQQVVRGDSAAYFCASSPRTGNTEAFFGQGTRLTVV.

This clone is a singleton in its sample. The V and J genes are TRBV9 and TRBJ2-7; 10 positions agree with TRBD1. The CDR3 has 13 residues. V trimming: 7 bases; J trimming: 3 bases; junction bases outside the gene matches: 4. The V gene's germline CDR1 is SGDLS and CDR2 YYNGEE. CDR3 amino acids: CASCRDRGYEQYF. The CDR3 nucleotides read TGTGCCAGCTGCCGGGACAGGGGCTACGAGCAGTACTTC.